This T cell receptor beta chain was captured by sequencing in a study of T cell responses to AZD1222 COVID-19 vaccine. Broader study findings: The sample set comprised mostly white British donors with more females, and clonal diversity was possibly underestimated. At baseline, seropositivity was found in only a handful of AZD1222 recipients. Dominant at 160-218 and 743-854, vaccine-associated CD4 TCRs also spanned spike.

Points on this clone: What it recognizes is unknown.

The CDR3 totals 15 residues. Germline V gives CDR1 MNHNY, CDR2 SVGAGI (reference sequence). V was clipped by 6 bases and J by 3 bases; unmatched bases: 8. Profiled with immunoSEQ multiplex PCR; TCRdb holds only in-frame clones, not every one. Here the sample spans 90,000 to 95,000 clones, roughly 93% being singletons. The chain joins TRBV6-6 to TRBJ2-7, with 10 bases fitting TRBD1. This sequence originates from an adult in good health. This material consisted of peripheral blood, taken on day 0 of AZD1222 vaccination. Here the CDR3 reads CASRSRDRGLYEQYF. The CDR3 DNA follows: TGTGCCAGCAGGTCCCGGGACAGGGGACTCTACGAGCAGTACTTC.